This TCR beta chain was recorded in a study of CD8+ T cells in alopecia areata. About this clone itself: Its antigen is not known.

Reverse transcription of extracted RNA yielded cDNA, which provided the sequencing template. Measured with immunoSEQ multiplex PCR; TCRdb has only the in-frame clones, and not every one. The repertoire holds about 110,000 clones, with around 83% as singletons. This sample's treatment: oral pan-JAK inhibitor, 5-10 mg twice daily. Both peripheral blood and punch biopsies of lesional scalp skin were obtained from patients who had alopecia areata. General study points: Lesional tissue from the scalp (especially in alopecia totalis/universalis) showed higher clonality than normal scalp. Patients shared TCRs less clearly than mice did, possibly for HLA-related reasons. Scalp clonality dropped significantly under tofacitinib, as did expanded CD8+ top-100 clones.

The source material was CD8+ T cells sorted from blood, sampled at week 24, from a patient treated with tofacitinib. The TCR was taken from a human donor with alopecia areata.

CDR3 region: CASSGTEYNEQFF. CDR3 nucleotide sequence: TGTGCCAGCAGCGGGACAGAGTACAATGAGCAGTTCTTC. The gene calls are TRBV6-1 and TRBJ2-1; 7 bases agree with TRBD1. V gave up 6 bases and J gave up 4 bases; unmatched junction bases: 3. Germline CDR1 is MNHNS and CDR2 is SASEGT. The CDR3 covers 13 residues.